These 19 T cell receptor beta chains originate from one sample sequenced in a study of cytomegalovirus exposure and HLA in healthy donors. PCR amplification relied on 60 Vbeta primers (plus 13 Jbeta primers). The table came from immunoSEQ multiplex PCR; TCRdb's copy has only in-frame clones and leaves some out. The sample holds approximately 150,000 clones, more than 65% seen once. The source material was PBMCs. All receptors derive from a man between 50 and 59 years old in good health and CMV-seropositive.

The CDR3, as DNA: TGTGCCAGCAGCTCTGATCCCGGGACAGATTACACTGAAGCTTTCTTT. Translation: CASSSDPGTDYTEAFF. This chain connects TRBV7-8 to TRBJ1-1; 7 nucleotides line up with TRBD1. The V gene's germline CDR1 is SGHVS and CDR2 FQNEAQ. This CDR3 region has 16 residues. The trim removed 4 bases at V and 3 bases at J, leaving 11 bases unmatched.

V gene TRBV5-1 combines with J gene TRBJ2-3; 7 nucleotides line up with TRBD1. The CDR3 totals 15 residues. The V gene's germline CDR1 is SGHRS and CDR2 YFSETQ. V shed 4 bases, J shed 2 bases, and the junction held 7 bases outside the gene matches. This chain's CDR3 is CASSPLGTATDTQYF. Written as DNA, the CDR3 is TGCGCCAGCAGCCCTTTAGGGACAGCCACAGATACGCAGTATTTT. Variable domain in full (rest from reference TRBV5-1 and TRBJ2-3): KAGVTQTPRYLIKTRGQQVTLSCSPISGHRSVSWYQQTPGQGLQFLFEYFSETQRNKGNFPGRFSGRQFSNSRSEMNVSTLELGDSALYLCASSPLGTATDTQYFGPGTRLTVL.

The rearrangement joins TRBV4-1 to TRBJ1-2, with 8 nucleotides matching TRBD1. J lost 2 bases, V lost 2 bases, and 4 bases had no gene match. Germline CDR1 MGHRA, CDR2 YSYEKL. This CDR3 spans 15 amino acids. The CDR3 DNA sequence: TGCGCCAGCAGCCAACCGACAGGGGTCAACTATGGCTACACCTTC. This codes for CASSQPTGVNYGYTF.

This chain uses TRBV6-1 with TRBJ1-5; D unclear. Between the trimmed V and J ends, which lost 2 bases and 4 bases, there was a span of 12 bases. This CDR3 contains 15 residues. Germline CDR1 MNHNS, CDR2 SASEGT. The CDR3 sequence: CASSEYPGLNQPQHF. CDR3 sequence (DNA): TGTGCCAGCAGTGAATATCCAGGCCTTAATCAGCCCCAGCATTTT.

The CDR3 DNA follows: TGTGCCAGCGCCGTGGGGACTAGCGCAGCCTACGAGCAGTACTTC. This codes for CASAVGTSAAYEQYF. V is TRBV27 and J is TRBJ2-7; 10 bases match TRBD2. V dropped 8 bases and J dropped 2; count of bases not matched to a gene: 9. Germline V gene lookup returns CDR1 MNHEY and CDR2 SMNVEV (reference sequence). This CDR3 contains 15 residues.

The V gene is TRBV6-5, the J gene TRBJ2-7; D is possibly TRBD1 (5 bases). CDR3 length equals 15 residues. CDR1 and CDR2 (germline): MNHEY, SVGAGI. Between the trimmed V and J ends, which lost 1 base and 1 base, there was a span of 11 bases. CDR3 region: CASSYYQGSSYEQYF. In DNA form, the CDR3 reads TGTGCCAGCAGTTACTATCAGGGTTCTTCCTACGAGCAGTACTTC.

The chain employs TRBV4-3 and TRBJ2-1, with TRBD2 identical over 8 bases. Trimming removed 3 bases from V and 0 bases from J; junction bases left unmatched: 4. The CDR3 has 16 amino acids. CDR1 and CDR2 from the germline V gene are LGHNA and YSLEER. The CDR3 loop reads CASSHATSGSYNEQFF. The CDR3 coding sequence is TGCGCCAGCAGCCACGCAACTAGCGGCTCCTACAATGAGCAGTTCTTC.

The chain uses TRBV4-3 and TRBJ2-7; D possibly corresponds to TRBD1 (5 bases). Germline assignment: CDR1 LGHNA and CDR2 YSLEER. Between the trimmed V and J ends, which lost 1 base and 3 bases, there was a span of 13 bases. The CDR3 loop spans 15 amino acids. CDR3 in DNA: TGCGCCAGCAGCCAAGTTCAGGGCGAACTCTACGAGCAGTACTTC. It is translated as CASSQVQGELYEQYF.

V usage is TRBV4-1 and J usage is TRBJ1-2, with TRBD1 as a possible D gene (5 bases). The CDR3 runs 18 residues. Trimming removed 2 bases at V and 3 bases at J, with 22 bases between. Germline-derived CDR1 and CDR2 are MGHRA and YSYEKL. This CDR3 is CASSQSAARASRDYGYTF. The CDR3 nucleotides are TGCGCCAGCAGCCAATCGGCAGCCAGGGCGAGTCGAGACTATGGCTACACCTTC.

The chain employs TRBV5-1 and TRBJ2-3; TRBD2 aligns across 8 bases. With 0 bases clipped from V and 1 base from J, the junction kept 13 bases outside the gene matches. Germline lookup yields CDR1 SGHRS and CDR2 YFSETQ. The CDR3 totals 19 residues. The CDR3 loop reads CASSLARASGSRGTDTQYF. The CDR3 bases are TGCGCCAGCAGCTTGGCCAGGGCTAGCGGGTCACGGGGCACAGATACGCAGTATTTT.

The rearrangement links TRBV4-1 to TRBJ2-3; TRBD2 agrees at 7 bases. Germline loops: CDR1 MGHRA, CDR2 YSYEKL. The CDR3 contains 17 residues. V shed 4 bases and J 1 base; nucleotides not matched to a gene: 11. CDR3 protein: CASSRLMGGGGTDTQYF. CDR3 nucleotide sequence: TGCGCCAGCAGCCGCCTCATGGGGGGGGGAGGCACAGATACGCAGTATTTT.

The chain joins TRBV28 to TRBJ2-6; unclear D gene. Per the germline V gene, CDR1 is MDHEN and CDR2 is SYDVKM. The CDR3 is 14 amino acids. The V gene lost 6 bases and the J gene lost 4 bases, with 10 bases spanning the gap. As DNA, the CDR3 is TGTGCCAGCAGGGAAACAGCCGGGGCCAACGTCCTGACTTTC. It codes for CASRETAGANVLTF.

The rearrangement uses TRBV5-4 and TRBJ2-5; 9 nucleotides align to TRBD1. From germline, CDR1 is SGHNT and CDR2 YYREEE (reference sequence). The length of the CDR3 is 15 residues. J lost 5 bases, V lost 5 bases, and 10 bases had no gene match. CDR3 sequence (DNA): TGTGCCAGCAGTTCCACAGGGGGCGCAGGGGAGACCCAGTACTTC. It yields the protein CASSSTGGAGETQYF.

This chain uses TRBV6-1 with TRBJ2-1; D gene ambiguous. V lost 8 bases to trimming and J lost 10 bases, with 21 bases between them. This CDR3 contains 14 residues. Germline V gives CDR1 MNHNS, CDR2 SASEGT. CDR3 residues: CASARPLDPREQFF. CDR3 in DNA: TGTGCCAGCGCAAGACCACTGGATCCGAGGGAGCAGTTCTTC.

As to this clone: Other DNA sequences in the same sample also yield this CDR3. The V and J genes are TRBV6-5 and TRBJ1-1, with D uncertain. CDR3 length: 13 residues. CDR1 is MNHEY and CDR2 is SVGAGI in the germline V gene. Trimming stripped 4 bases from V and 4 bases from J, with 10 bases between. In nucleotides, the CDR3 is TGTGCCAGCAGTTTCGGAGTATCCACTGAAGCTTTCTTT. Its protein product is CASSFGVSTEAFF.

J is TRBJ2-4 and V is TRBV28; D possibly corresponds to TRBD1 (5 bases). CDR3 size: 12 residues. Germline loops: CDR1 MDHEN, CDR2 SYDVKM. V was cut by 5 bases and J by 7 bases, with 9 bases left in between. In nucleotides, the CDR3 is TGTGCCAGCAGTGAAGGGGCGAACATTCAGTACTTC. This gives the protein CASSEGANIQYF. Together with reference TRBV28 and TRBJ2-4, the CDR3 gives the full variable domain: DVKVTQSSRYLVKRTGEKVFLECVQDMDHENMFWYRQDPGLGLRLIYFSYDVKMKEKGDIPEGYSVSREKKERFSLILESASTNQTSMYLCASSEGANIQYFGAGTRLSVL.

The chain combines TRBV11-2 with TRBJ2-7; 8 bases match TRBD2. Trimming removed 1 base from V and 3 bases from J; junction bases left unmatched: 8. Germline V CDR1 and CDR2: SGHAT, FQNNGV. The CDR3 consists of 16 residues. CDR3 in amino acids: CASSLGRGGRLYEQYF. Here the CDR3 DNA reads TGTGCCAGCAGCTTAGGACGGGGCGGGAGGCTCTACGAGCAGTACTTC.

This chain links TRBV6-4 with TRBJ2-2, with D tentatively TRBD2 (6 bases). The CDR3 loop spans 16 amino acids. Germline V gene sequence: CDR1 MRHNA, CDR2 SNTAGT. V lost 6 bases, J lost 4 bases, and 18 bases lay in between. The CDR3 region is CASSPRAQGGTGELFF. Here the CDR3 DNA reads TGTGCCAGCAGCCCACGGGCCCAGGGAGGCACCGGGGAGCTGTTTTTT.

This clone was seen only a few times. The genes are TRBV5-6 and TRBJ1-5, with D maybe TRBD1 (5 bases). Germline lookup yields CDR1 SGHDT and CDR2 YYEEEE. V gave up 1 base and J gave up 5 bases, with 13 bases separating them. The CDR3 loop spans 15 amino acids. CDR3 sequence: CASSLFDRADQPQHF. In DNA form, the CDR3 reads TGTGCCAGCAGCTTGTTCGACAGAGCCGATCAGCCCCAGCATTTT. The whole variable domain, remainder taken from reference TRBV5-6 and TRBJ1-5, is DAGVTQSPTHLIKTRGQQVTLRCSPKSGHDTVSWYQQALGQGPQFIFQYYEEEERQRGNFPDRFSGHQFPNYSSELNVNALLLGDSALYLCASSLFDRADQPQHFGDGTRLSIL.